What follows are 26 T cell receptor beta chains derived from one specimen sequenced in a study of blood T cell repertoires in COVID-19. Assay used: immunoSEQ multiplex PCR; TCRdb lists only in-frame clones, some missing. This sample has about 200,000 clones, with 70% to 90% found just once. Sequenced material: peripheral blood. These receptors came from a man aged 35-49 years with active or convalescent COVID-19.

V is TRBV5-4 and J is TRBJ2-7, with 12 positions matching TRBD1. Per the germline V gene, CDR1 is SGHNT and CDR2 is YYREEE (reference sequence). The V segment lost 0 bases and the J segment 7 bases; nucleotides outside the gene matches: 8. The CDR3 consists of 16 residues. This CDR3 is CASSLGGQGARYEQYF. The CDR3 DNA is TGTGCCAGCAGCTTGGGGGGACAGGGGGCGCGGTATGAGCAGTACTTC.

CDR3: CSVGAGQGYGYTF. The CDR3 DNA is TGCAGCGTGGGGGCCGGACAGGGGTATGGCTACACCTTC. This chain joins TRBV29-1 and TRBJ1-2; TRBD1 matches 9 bases. CDR3 size: 13 residues. Germline trimming cut 6 bases from V and 5 bases from J; bases unmatched to any gene: 7. Germline CDR1 SQVTM, CDR2 ANQGSEA.

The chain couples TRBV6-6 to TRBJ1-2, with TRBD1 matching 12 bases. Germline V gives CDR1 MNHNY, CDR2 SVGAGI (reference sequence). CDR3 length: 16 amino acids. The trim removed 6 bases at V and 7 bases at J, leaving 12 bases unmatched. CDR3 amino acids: CASSPYTGQGAGGYTF. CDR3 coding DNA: TGTGCCAGCAGCCCTTATACGGGACAGGGGGCTGGTGGCTACACCTTC.

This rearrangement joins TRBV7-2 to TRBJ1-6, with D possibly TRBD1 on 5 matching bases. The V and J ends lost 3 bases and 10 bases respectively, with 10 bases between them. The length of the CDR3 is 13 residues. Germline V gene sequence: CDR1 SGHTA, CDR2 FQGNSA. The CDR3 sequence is CASSLGLSSPLHF. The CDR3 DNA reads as TGTGCCAGCAGCTTGGGACTGTCCTCACCCCTCCACTTT.

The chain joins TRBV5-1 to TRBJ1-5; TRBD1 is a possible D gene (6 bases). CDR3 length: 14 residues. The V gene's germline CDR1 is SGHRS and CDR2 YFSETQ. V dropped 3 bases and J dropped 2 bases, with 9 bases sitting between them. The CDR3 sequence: CASSSEGGNQPQHF. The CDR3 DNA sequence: TGCGCCAGCAGCTCAGAGGGGGGCAATCAGCCCCAGCATTTT.

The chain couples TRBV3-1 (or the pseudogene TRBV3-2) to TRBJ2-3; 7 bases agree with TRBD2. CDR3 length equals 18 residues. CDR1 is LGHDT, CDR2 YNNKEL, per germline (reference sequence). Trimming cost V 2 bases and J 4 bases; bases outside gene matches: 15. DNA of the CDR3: TGTGCCAGCAGCCAACGGACTAGATCCTTGGCGTTCGCAGATACGCAGTATTTT. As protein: CASSQRTRSLAFADTQYF.

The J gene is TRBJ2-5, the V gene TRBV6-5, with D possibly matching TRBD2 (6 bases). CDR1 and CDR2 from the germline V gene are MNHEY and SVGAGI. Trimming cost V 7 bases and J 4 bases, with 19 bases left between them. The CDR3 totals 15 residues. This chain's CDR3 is CASTQEYWGGETQYF. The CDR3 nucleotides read TGTGCCAGCACACAAGAGTACTGGGGAGGAGAGACCCAGTACTTC.

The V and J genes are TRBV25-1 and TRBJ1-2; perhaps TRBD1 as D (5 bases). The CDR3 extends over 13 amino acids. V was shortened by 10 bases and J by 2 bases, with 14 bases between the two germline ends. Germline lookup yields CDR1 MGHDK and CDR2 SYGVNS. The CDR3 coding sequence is TGTGCCACCGGGGGAGAGGGGAACTATGGCTACACCTTC. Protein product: CATGGEGNYGYTF.

CDR3: CSASPSGSPDTQYF. The CDR3 region has the DNA TGCAGTGCTAGTCCCAGCGGGAGTCCAGATACGCAGTATTTT. The chain links TRBV20-1 to TRBJ2-3, with 8 bases identical to TRBD2. Germline V lookup: CDR1 DFQATT, CDR2 SNEGSKA (reference sequence). The CDR3 is 14 residues long. V shed 3 bases, J shed 4 bases, and the junction held 6 bases outside the gene matches.

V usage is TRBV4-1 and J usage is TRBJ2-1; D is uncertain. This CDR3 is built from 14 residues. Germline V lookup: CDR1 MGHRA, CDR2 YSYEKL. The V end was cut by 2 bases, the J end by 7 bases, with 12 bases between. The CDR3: CASSQRFPGNEQFF. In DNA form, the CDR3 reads TGCGCCAGCAGCCAAAGATTCCCCGGTAATGAGCAGTTCTTC.

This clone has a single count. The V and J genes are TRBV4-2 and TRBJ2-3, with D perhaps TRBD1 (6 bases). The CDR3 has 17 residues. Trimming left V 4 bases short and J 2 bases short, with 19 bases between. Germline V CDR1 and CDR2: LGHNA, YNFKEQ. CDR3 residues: CASSPPWPGQNTDTQYF. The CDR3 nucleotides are TGTGCCAGCAGCCCTCCCTGGCCGGGACAAAACACAGATACGCAGTATTTT.

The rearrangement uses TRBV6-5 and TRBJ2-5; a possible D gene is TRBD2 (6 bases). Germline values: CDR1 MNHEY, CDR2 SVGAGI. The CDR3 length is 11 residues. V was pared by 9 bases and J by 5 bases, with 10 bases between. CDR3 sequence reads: CASSGRETQYF. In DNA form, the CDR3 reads TGTGCCAGTAGCGGCAGGGAGACCCAGTACTTC.

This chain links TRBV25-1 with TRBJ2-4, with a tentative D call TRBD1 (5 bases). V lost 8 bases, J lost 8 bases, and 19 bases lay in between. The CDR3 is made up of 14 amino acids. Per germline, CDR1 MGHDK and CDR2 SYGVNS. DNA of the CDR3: TGTGCCAGCGTTCAGGGTAATGGATTGGACATTCAGTACTTC. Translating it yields CASVQGNGLDIQYF. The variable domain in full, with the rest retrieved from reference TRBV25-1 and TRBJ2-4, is EADIYQTPRYLVIGTGKKITLECSQTMGHDKMYWYQQDPGMELHLIHYSYGVNSTEKGDLSSESTVSRIRTEHFPLTLESARPSHTSQYLCASVQGNGLDIQYFGAGTRLSVL.

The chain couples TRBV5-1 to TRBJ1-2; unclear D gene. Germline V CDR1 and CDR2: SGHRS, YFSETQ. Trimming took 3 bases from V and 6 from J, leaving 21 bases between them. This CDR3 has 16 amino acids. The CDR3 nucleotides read TGCGCCAGCAGCTCCCGGCCGGACGGGGATTCTAATGGCTACACCTTC. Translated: CASSSRPDGDSNGYTF.

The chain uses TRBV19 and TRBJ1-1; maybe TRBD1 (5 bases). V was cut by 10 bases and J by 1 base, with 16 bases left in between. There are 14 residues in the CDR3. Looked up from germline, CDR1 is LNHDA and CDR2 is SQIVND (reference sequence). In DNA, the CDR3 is TGTGCCACCCAAAGGCAGGGCAAGAACACTGAAGCTTTCTTT. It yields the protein CATQRQGKNTEAFF.

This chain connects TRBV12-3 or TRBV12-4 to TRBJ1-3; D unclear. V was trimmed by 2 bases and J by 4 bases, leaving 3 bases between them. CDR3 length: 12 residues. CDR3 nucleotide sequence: TGTGCCAGCAGTTTAACAGGAAACACCATATATTTT. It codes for CASSLTGNTIYF.

CDR3 loop: CATSDRKSGVTSNQPQHF. The CDR3 nucleotides read TGTGCCACCAGTGACCGCAAGTCAGGGGTAACGAGCAATCAGCCCCAGCATTTT. The J gene is TRBJ1-5, the V gene TRBV24-1; D possibly corresponds to TRBD1 (6 bases). The ends were cut back, 4 bases at V and 1 base at J, with 19 bases in the middle. Germline CDR1 reads KGHDR; CDR2 reads SFDVKD. This CDR3 is 18 amino acids long.

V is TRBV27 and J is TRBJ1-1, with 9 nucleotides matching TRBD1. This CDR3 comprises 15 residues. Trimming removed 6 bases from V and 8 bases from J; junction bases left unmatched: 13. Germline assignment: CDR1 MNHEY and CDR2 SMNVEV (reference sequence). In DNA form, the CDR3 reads TGTGCCAGCAGACTCACGTCCGGGACAGGGCAGGAAGCTTTCTTT. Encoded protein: CASRLTSGTGQEAFF.

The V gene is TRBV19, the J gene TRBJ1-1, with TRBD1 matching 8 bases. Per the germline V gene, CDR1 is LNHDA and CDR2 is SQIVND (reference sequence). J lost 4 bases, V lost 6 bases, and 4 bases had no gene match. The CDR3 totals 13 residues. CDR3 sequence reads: CASRAGGFTEAFF. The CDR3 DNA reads TGTGCCAGTAGGGCAGGGGGCTTCACTGAAGCTTTCTTT.

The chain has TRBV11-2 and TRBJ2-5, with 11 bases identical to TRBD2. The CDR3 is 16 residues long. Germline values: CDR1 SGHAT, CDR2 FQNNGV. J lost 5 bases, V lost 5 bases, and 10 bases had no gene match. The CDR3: CASSLTGLAGLETQYF. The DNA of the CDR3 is TGTGCCAGCAGCCTAACCGGACTAGCGGGTCTTGAGACCCAGTACTTC.

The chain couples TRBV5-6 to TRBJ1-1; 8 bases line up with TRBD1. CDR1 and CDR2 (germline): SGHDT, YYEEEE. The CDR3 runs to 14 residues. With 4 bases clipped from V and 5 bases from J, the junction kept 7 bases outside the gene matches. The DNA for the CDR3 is TGTGCCAGCAGCATGACAGGGGTGGGTACTGAAGCTTTCTTT. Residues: CASSMTGVGTEAFF. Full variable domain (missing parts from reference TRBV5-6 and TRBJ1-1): DAGVTQSPTHLIKTRGQQVTLRCSPKSGHDTVSWYQQALGQGPQFIFQYYEEEERQRGNFPDRFSGHQFPNYSSELNVNALLLGDSALYLCASSMTGVGTEAFFGQGTRLTVV.

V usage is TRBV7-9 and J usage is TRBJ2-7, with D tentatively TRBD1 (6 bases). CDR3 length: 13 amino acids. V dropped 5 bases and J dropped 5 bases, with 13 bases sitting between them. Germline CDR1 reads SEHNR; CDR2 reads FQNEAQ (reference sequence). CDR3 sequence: CASSLIQGHEQYF. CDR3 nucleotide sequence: TGTGCCAGCAGCCTAATACAGGGTCACGAGCAGTACTTC.

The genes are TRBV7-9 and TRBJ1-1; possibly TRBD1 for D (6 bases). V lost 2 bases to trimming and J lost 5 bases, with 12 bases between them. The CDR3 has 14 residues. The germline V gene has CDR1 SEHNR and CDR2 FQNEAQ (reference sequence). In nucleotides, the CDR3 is TGTGCCAGCAGCTTATTGGGGGCGCATACTGAAGCTTTCTTT. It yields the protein CASSLLGAHTEAFF.

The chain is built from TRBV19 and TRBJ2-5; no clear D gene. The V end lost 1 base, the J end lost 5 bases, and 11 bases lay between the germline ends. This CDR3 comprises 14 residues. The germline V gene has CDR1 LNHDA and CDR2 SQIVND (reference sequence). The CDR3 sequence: CASSIGTRSETQYF. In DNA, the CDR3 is TGTGCCAGTAGTATAGGAACACGTTCCGAGACCCAGTACTTC.

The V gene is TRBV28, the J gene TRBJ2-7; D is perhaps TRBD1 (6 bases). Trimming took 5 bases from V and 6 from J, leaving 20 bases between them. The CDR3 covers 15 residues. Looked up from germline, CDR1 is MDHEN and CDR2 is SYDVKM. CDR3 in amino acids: CASSPRGPRDGEQYF. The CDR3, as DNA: TGTGCCAGCAGTCCCAGGGGTCCGAGGGATGGCGAGCAGTACTTC.

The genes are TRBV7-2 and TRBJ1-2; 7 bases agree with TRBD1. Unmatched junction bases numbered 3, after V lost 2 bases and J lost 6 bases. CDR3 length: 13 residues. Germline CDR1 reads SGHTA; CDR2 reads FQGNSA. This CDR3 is CASSLWQGDGYTF. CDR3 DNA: TGTGCCAGCAGCTTATGGCAGGGGGATGGCTACACCTTC.